This TCR beta chain stems from a study of spatial heterogeneity in lung cancer. The overall study: There were, on average, more than eight raw-read appearances for each unique TCR and UMI combination. Overall study results and limits: Tumor TCRs that were ubiquitous and expanded showed up in blood more at resection than follow-up.

Concerning this clonotype itself: The antigen remains unidentified.

Individual TCR cDNA molecules each bore their own unique molecular identifier. TCRdb fed the 5' RACE reads into MiXCR, producing one record per CDR3 protein. The table lists tens of thousands of distinct CDR3 sequences, 12% of them singletons. Time point given: sample taken at primary tumor resection. Whole RNA, which was extracted from tumor, nontumor lung tissue or frozen PBMC, was sequenced without any cell sorting. Donation came from some 73 patients with untreated early-stage non-small cell lung cancer. The source of this sequence is a male donor with early-stage non-small cell lung cancer. Sequenced here: PBMCs, sampled at surgery.

The CDR3 loop is CAWSVASGRRNEQFF. In DNA, the CDR3 is TGTGCCTGGAGTGTAGCGAGCGGGAGACGGAATGAGCAGTTCTTC. The chain couples TRBV30 to TRBJ2-1; 8 nucleotides match TRBD2. Germline V lookup: CDR1 GTSNPN, CDR2 SVGIG (reference sequence). The trim removed 0 bases at V and 7 bases at J, leaving 8 bases unmatched. CDR3 size: 15 residues.